This T cell receptor beta chain was identified in a study of blood T cells in healthy people across ages (dated by TCRdb to the mid-2010s). About the investigation overall: In model experiments, template switching captured roughly one uniquely barcoded TCR beta cDNA molecule for every two T cells. The donors were split into four age groups: young (average about 16 years), middle-aged (over 35), aged (more than 55) and long-lived (about 82). To avoid experimental bias, donors of different ages were distributed randomly across sequencing lanes. Age-related changes in TCR beta repertoire diversity were measured in the study by deep sequencing normalized with unique cDNA molecular identifiers. The study analyzed two additional independent replicas of 1 million unique cDNA reads from the same blood draw for two donors, one aged 18 to 30 and one aged 80 or older. Overall results and qualifications from the work: The percentage of naive T cells measured by flow cytometry correlated strongly with observed TCR beta diversity. Because the CMV infection status of the donors was unknown, age-related changes in expanded clonotypes may potentially have been confounded. As age increased, observed TCR beta diversity per million T cells dropped in a roughly linear way, and a significant reduction was already evident by age 40. Total diversity estimates from one million sequenced T cells were considered lower bounds and underestimates. Compared with the aged group, the long-lived group had more naive CD4+ T cells, fewer expanded clones and increased TCR diversity, a pattern suggesting age selection. Since profiling was done on bulk unsorted PBMCs, naive and antigen-experienced compartments could not be conclusively compared.

This clonotype was picked up a small number of times. It lacks a known antigen. No much larger clonotype is one base removed from it; base qualities were not supplied. Donors were 40 or so systemically healthy Caucasian individuals from Russia aged roughly 6 to 90 years. Around 9.9 milliliters of peripheral blood were collected from each donor into EDTA-treated Vacutainer tubes. Ficoll-Paque density-gradient centrifugation was used to isolate PBMCs, with at least 6.5 million per sample. Trizol reagent was used to extract total RNA from the PBMCs, yielding at least 5 micrograms per sample. Naive CD45RAhigh/CD27high T cell percentages were measured by flow cytometry on a PBMC aliquot from every donor. Libraries were made using 5' RACE. TCRdb shows the sequencer as Illumina HiSeq 2500. A second PCR of roughly 7 to 11 cycles was run with a J-beta primer mix and a sample-barcoded 5' primer. Each TCR beta cDNA molecule received a unique molecular identifier from a template-switch 5' adaptor carrying 12 random nucleotides. Each sample yielded at least 2.5 million CDR3-containing paired-end reads. First-strand cDNA was synthesized from all RNA with the Mint cDNA synthesis kit, primed by a TRBC-specific oligonucleotide. Following uracil-DNA glycosylase treatment, a first 18-cycle PCR with universal primers M1SS and BC2_uni_R was performed on all cDNA. On the study's bioinformatics: Each sample was normalized by randomly selecting 1 million high-quality reads, each carrying a distinct molecular identifier. Instead of being binned into consensus sequences, reads that shared molecular identifiers were thrown out. MiTCR, with a Q25 quality threshold and the strictest error-elimination algorithm, was used for CDR3 identification, clonotype clustering and error correction. Lower-bound total TCR beta diversity was estimated with a nonparametric unseen species model using Euler transformation. TCRdb cleaned the public reads at Q25 with fastp, built clones with MiXCR and kept in-frame beta chains. Rows are combined by CDR3 protein, so each entry shows the most common genes and DNA. The V and J calls, along with clone size, are taken from TCRdb and not from the paper's own processing. This sample is represented by over 1.5 million distinct CDR3 sequences; around 50% of them were singletons. Roughly 2% of the sample goes to the ten largest clones.

Sequenced sample: blood. This receptor was taken from a woman between 35 and 50 years old in good health.

The sequenced DNA: TGTGCCAGCAGTATAGAGCGGGGTCCCCACGAGCAGTACTTC. It translates to CASSIERGPHEQYF. The V and J segments used are TRBV12-3 or TRBV12-4 and TRBJ2-7, with TRBD2 matching 7 junction bases. Relative to germline, V is missing 5 bases and J is missing 5 bases, with 9 bases of the junction outside any gene match. Counted from cysteine to phenylalanine, this CDR3 has 14 amino acids. The only DNA kept is the CDR3, 42 bases in frame from the first base.